Listed below are T cell receptor beta chains from one sample, sequenced in a study of CD8+ T cells in alopecia areata. Assay used: immunoSEQ multiplex PCR; TCRdb lists only in-frame clones, some missing. The data show 150,000 to 200,000 clones, approximately 65% seen once. The specimen was CD8+ T cells sorted from blood, collected at week 0. The receptors shown here come from a human donor with alopecia areata. The conserved cysteine and the conserved F or W are not part of the CDR3 here.

J	V	CDR3
TRBJ1-2	TRBV7-9	ASSLVPGYGYT
TRBJ1-1	TRBV5-1	ASRQGGTEAF
TRBJ2-7	TRBV19	ASSSGQGAYEQY
TRBJ1-4	TRBV7-9	ASSPPREKLF
TRBJ2-2	TRBV7-8	ASSVPLAGSNTGELF
TRBJ2-3	TRBV5-1	ASLSGDGSITDTQY
TRBJ2-7	TRBV29-1	SAAGETYEQY
TRBJ2-7	TRBV27	ASSLGGGAREQY
TRBJ1-6	TRBV27	ASARGSSYNSPLH
TRBJ2-7	TRBV29-1	SVPGTGDEQY
TRBJ1-5	TRBV13	ASSLGRGQPQH
TRBJ2-1	TRBV29-1	SVEGHTSRSYNEQF
TRBJ1-1	TRBV5-1	ASSLALGTGVGDTEAF
TRBJ1-6	TRBV5-1	ASSEAYNSPLH
TRBJ1-2	TRBV5-1	ASSLSGSDNYGYT
TRBJ2-1	TRBV30	AWSDSNEQF
TRBJ1-2	TRBV27	ASRDGGAGYGYT
TRBJ2-5	TRBV29-1	SVGGGRTQETQY
TRBJ2-2	TRBV29-1	SVYKDAGELF
TRBJ2-3	TRBV6-5	ASSPGDTQY
TRBJ2-1	TRBV5-6	ASSPTGLKPNNEQF
TRBJ2-7	TRBV5-4	ASSLETYEQY
TRBJ1-1	TRBV7-9	ASSLVSSRRDEAF
TRBJ2-3	TRBV11-2	ASSLGLRPHDTQY
TRBJ2-6	TRBV29-1	SVGQGSGANVLT
TRBJ2-1	TRBV7-2	ASSLSGGTNEQF
TRBJ1-2	TRBV28	ATRAANYGYT
TRBJ2-3	TRBV30	AWRGGRWGEDTQY
TRBJ2-1	TRBV13	ASSHGQSSYNEQF
TRBJ2-7	TRBV19	ASSPEGQGGYEQY
TRBJ2-1	TRBV9	ASSADLSSYNEQF
TRBJ2-5	TRBV4-1	ASQTGQTQY
TRBJ2-5	TRBV4-1	ASSQFGLGRVETQY
TRBJ1-4	TRBV13	ASSSVPGQGIDEKLF
TRBJ1-2	TRBV2	ASLIQAEGGYT
TRBJ1-5	TRBV5-6	ASSLGTVESNQPQH
TRBJ2-3	TRBV5-1	ASSTTGQDTQY
TRBJ2-3	TRBV5-1	ASSDGTGLDTQY
TRBJ2-7	TRBV13	ASSPGSYEQY
TRBJ1-6	TRBV13	ASSLRGDSPLH
TRBJ1-2	TRBV2	AGRDYYGYT
TRBJ2-7	TRBV29-1	SVEWLGRRGGYEQY
TRBJ2-7	TRBV15	ATSRGWTGDPHEQY
TRBJ2-7	TRBV13	ASSLESRSYEQY
TRBJ2-5	TRBV30	AWRGPNKAQY
TRBJ2-5	TRBV5-1	ASSSRDRGSQETQY
TRBJ2-7	TRBV27	ASSLGGPEQY
TRBJ2-2	TRBV25-1	ASSGTGMSTGELF
TRBJ2-3	TRBV29-1	SVEVQGAERDTQY